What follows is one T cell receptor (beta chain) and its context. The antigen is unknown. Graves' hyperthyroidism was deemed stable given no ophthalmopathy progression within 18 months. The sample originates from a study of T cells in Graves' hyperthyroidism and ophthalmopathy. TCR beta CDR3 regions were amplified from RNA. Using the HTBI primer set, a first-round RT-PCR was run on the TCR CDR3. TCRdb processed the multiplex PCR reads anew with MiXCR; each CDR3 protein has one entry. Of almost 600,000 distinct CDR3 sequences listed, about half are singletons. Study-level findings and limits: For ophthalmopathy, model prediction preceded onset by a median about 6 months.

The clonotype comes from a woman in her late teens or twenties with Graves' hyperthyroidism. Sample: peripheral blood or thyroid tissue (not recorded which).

CDR3 DNA: TGTGCCATCAGTGAGGGTTGGACGGTGGGTCAAGAGACCCAGTACTTC. This encodes CAISEGWTVGQETQYF. The J gene is TRBJ2-5, the V gene TRBV10-3; no clear D gene. The germline V and J ends were trimmed by 2 bases and 2 bases, with 15 bases remaining between them. This CDR3 comprises 16 residues. The germline gives CDR1 ENHRY, CDR2 SYGVKD.